These 27 T cell receptor beta chains originate from one sample sequenced in a study of blood T cell repertoires in COVID-19 (dated by TCRdb to 2019 to 2021). Preparation of the library involved the immunoSEQ multiplex PCR assay. Imported from immuneACCESS, the table was reduced by TCRdb to in-frame sequences with V and J called. These copies leave out some clones; in studies compared against another copy, an unresolved V gene accounts for under half, and the cause of the remainder is not known. The sample table lists roughly 100,000 clones, around 82% of them with a count of one. The ten most abundant clones make up over 10% of the sample. The material sequenced was peripheral blood. These receptors were obtained from a human donor in a cohort sampled during active or convalescent COVID-19.

CDR3 DNA: TGTGCCAGCAGTATCGGAGGGGTTTTTGGAAACACCATATATTTT. This gives the protein CASSIGGVFGNTIYF. The chain couples TRBV6-5 to TRBJ1-3, with a weak D call TRBD1 (5 bases). This CDR3 comprises 15 residues. V was clipped by 5 bases and J by 3 bases, with 14 bases between them. Germline CDR1 and CDR2: MNHEY and SVGAGI.

J is TRBJ1-4 and V is TRBV4-1; D remains ambiguous. V lost 0 bases and J lost 2, with 10 bases in between. CDR1 and CDR2 from the germline V gene are MGHRA and YSYEKL. CDR3 length: 16 amino acids. CDR3 loop: CASSQEEGRTNEKLFF. The DNA of the CDR3 is TGCGCCAGCAGCCAAGAAGAGGGCAGGACTAATGAAAAACTGTTTTTT.

The rearrangement links TRBV6-2 or TRBV6-3 to TRBJ1-1; possible D gene TRBD1, 5 bases. The CDR3 has 15 residues. The V gene lost 6 bases and the J gene lost 4 bases, with 18 bases spanning the gap. Germline CDR1 reads MNHEY; CDR2 reads SVGEGT. The CDR3 nucleotides read TGTGCCAGCAGCCCCGACAGCCCAATTGTCACTGAAGCTTTCTTT. It translates to CASSPDSPIVTEAFF.

V usage is TRBV18 and J usage is TRBJ1-6; D is uncertain. V lost 3 bases to trimming and J lost 8 bases, with 11 bases between them. The length of the CDR3 is 14 residues. Germline values: CDR1 KGHSH, CDR2 LQKENI. CDR3 amino acids: CASSPEARDSPLHF. CDR3 coding DNA: TGTGCCAGCTCACCGGAGGCGAGGGATTCACCCCTCCACTTT.

V and J are TRBV2 and TRBJ1-5; D gene unclear. The V end was cut by 4 bases, the J end by 11 bases, with 9 bases between. This CDR3 is 11 amino acids long. Germline assignment: CDR1 SNHLY and CDR2 FYNNEI. CDR3 protein: CASSVAMAQHF. The CDR3 nucleotides are TGTGCCAGCAGTGTCGCGATGGCCCAGCATTTT.

V usage is TRBV5-1 and J usage is TRBJ2-3; unclear D gene. Germline CDR1 reads SGHRS; CDR2 reads YFSETQ. V lost 1 base and J lost 6, with 12 bases in between. The CDR3 runs to 14 residues. The chain's CDR3 is CASSLSPPRDTQYF. The CDR3 DNA sequence: TGCGCCAGCAGCTTGTCCCCACCCAGGGATACGCAGTATTTT. Looking up the rest from reference TRBV5-1 and TRBJ2-3 gives the full variable domain: KAGVTQTPRYLIKTRGQQVTLSCSPISGHRSVSWYQQTPGQGLQFLFEYFSETQRNKGNFPGRFSGRQFSNSRSEMNVSTLELGDSALYLCASSLSPPRDTQYFGPGTRLTVL.

This rearrangement joins TRBV3-1 (or the pseudogene TRBV3-2) to TRBJ1-6, with D possibly matching TRBD1 (6 bases). The V end lost 1 base, the J end lost 7 bases, and 11 bases lay between the germline ends. The germline gives CDR1 LGHDT, CDR2 YNNKEL (reference sequence). The CDR3 is 15 amino acids. In nucleotides, the CDR3 is TGTGCCAGCAGCCAAGTGGGGGCAGGGAATTCACCCCTCCACTTT. Translating gives CASSQVGAGNSPLHF.

V usage is TRBV28 and J usage is TRBJ1-5; D might be TRBD1 (5 bases). The V end lost 7 bases, the J end lost 0 bases, and 22 bases lay between the germline ends. Germline CDR1 reads MDHEN; CDR2 reads SYDVKM. This CDR3 comprises 18 residues. The CDR3 DNA sequence: TGTGCCAGCACCTCCCGGGCAGGGCGCACTTATAGCAATCAGCCCCAGCATTTT. This encodes CASTSRAGRTYSNQPQHF. Looking up the rest from reference TRBV28 and TRBJ1-5 gives the full variable domain: DVKVTQSSRYLVKRTGEKVFLECVQDMDHENMFWYRQDPGLGLRLIYFSYDVKMKEKGDIPEGYSVSREKKERFSLILESASTNQTSMYLCASTSRAGRTYSNQPQHFGDGTRLSIL.

This clone has only a few counts. V gene TRBV9 combines with J gene TRBJ1-2; TRBD1 might be the D (6 bases). In germline, CDR1 is SGDLS, CDR2 YYNGEE. CDR3 length: 16 residues. Between the trimmed V and J ends, which lost 4 bases and 8 bases, there was a span of 24 bases. DNA of the CDR3: TGTGCCAGCAGCTTCCGCCCCCGGACAGATTACGAGGGCTACACCTTC. It is translated as CASSFRPRTDYEGYTF.

J is TRBJ2-5 and V is TRBV27; D unclear. The CDR3 runs 11 residues. The germline V gene has CDR1 MNHEY and CDR2 SMNVEV (reference sequence). V was pared by 7 bases and J by 1 base, with 4 bases between. The CDR3: CASTRQETQYF. The CDR3 nucleotides read TGTGCCAGCACCCGCCAAGAGACCCAGTACTTC.

This chain uses TRBV7-2 with TRBJ1-1, with 10 bases fitting TRBD1. The CDR3 is made up of 13 amino acids. The V gene end was trimmed by 4 bases and the J gene end by 11 bases; junction bases not matched to a gene: 7. CDR1 and CDR2 (germline): SGHTA, FQGNSA. CDR3 sequence: CASSSGQGGMAFF. For the CDR3, the DNA is TGTGCCAGCAGCTCTGGACAGGGGGGAATGGCTTTCTTT.

The chain has TRBV7-3 and TRBJ1-5, with D perhaps TRBD1 (6 bases). The CDR3 is 13 amino acids. V lost 1 base, J lost 7 bases, and 8 bases lay in between. Germline CDR1 is SGHTA and CDR2 is FQGTGA. CDR3 residues: CASSLRGGQPQHF. In DNA, the CDR3 is TGTGCCAGCAGCTTAAGAGGGGGACAGCCCCAGCATTTT.

The rearrangement uses TRBV19 and TRBJ2-7; D gene uncertain. Germline V CDR1 and CDR2: LNHDA, SQIVND (reference sequence). Trimming removed 9 bases from V and 4 bases from J, with 4 bases in between. The CDR3 runs to 9 residues. The CDR3 loop reads CARRYEQYF. The DNA of the CDR3 is TGTGCCAGGAGGTACGAGCAGTACTTC.

The rearrangement links TRBV5-1 to TRBJ1-2; D is unclear. Looked up from germline, CDR1 is SGHRS and CDR2 is YFSETQ. Trimming took off 3 bases at V and 2 bases at J, with 11 bases between the two ends. The CDR3 has 14 amino acids. The DNA of the CDR3 is TGCGCCAGCAGCTCCTCACCGGGGAACTATGGCTACACCTTC. It specifies CASSSSPGNYGYTF.

The rearrangement uses TRBV4-3 and TRBJ2-7; 10 bases are shared with TRBD1. V was pared by 1 base and J by 1 base, with 1 base of the junction left unmatched. The germline V gene encodes CDR1 LGHNA and CDR2 YSLEER. The CDR3 consists of 15 residues. CDR3 residues: CASSQGTGGSYEQYF. DNA of the CDR3: TGCGCCAGCAGCCAAGGGACAGGGGGTTCCTACGAGCAGTACTTC.

The V call is TRBV19, the J call TRBJ2-2, with TRBD1 matching 8 bases. Germline CDR1 reads LNHDA; CDR2 reads SQIVND (reference sequence). Germline trimming cut 4 bases from V and 0 bases from J; bases unmatched to any gene: 7. The CDR3 sequence is 17 residues long. The CDR3 DNA reads as TGTGCCAGTAGTACCTTCAAGACAGGGGCGAACACCGGGGAGCTGTTTTTT. It is translated as CASSTFKTGANTGELFF.

The V call is TRBV19, the J call TRBJ2-4; perhaps TRBD1 as D (6 bases). The CDR3 runs to 18 residues. Germline V gene data show CDR1 as LNHDA and CDR2 as SQIVND (reference sequence). Trimming left V 0 bases short and J 0 bases short, with 15 bases between. CDR3 nucleotide sequence: TGTGCCAGTAGTATAGATTGGGCAGGGGCACTAGCCAAAAACATTCAGTACTTC. Amino acids: CASSIDWAGALAKNIQYF.

The V and J genes are TRBV25-1 and TRBJ1-2, with D perhaps matching TRBD1 (5 bases). CDR3 length equals 14 residues. V dropped 6 bases and J dropped 5 bases, with 16 bases sitting between them. The germline gives CDR1 MGHDK, CDR2 SYGVNS. The CDR3: CASREGSKLYGYTF. Here the CDR3 DNA reads TGTGCCAGCAGGGAGGGGTCCAAACTATATGGCTACACCTTC.

V usage is TRBV18 and J usage is TRBJ1-2; perhaps TRBD1 as D (6 bases). CDR3 length: 14 residues. Trimming pared 6 bases from V and 0 bases from J, leaving 11 bases between. Per germline, CDR1 KGHSH and CDR2 LQKENI. Here the CDR3 DNA reads TGTGCCAGCTCGCGGGGGGACACTAACTATGGCTACACCTTC. Translation: CASSRGDTNYGYTF.

V gene TRBV11-3 combines with J gene TRBJ1-3; 8 bases map to TRBD1. The germline CDR1 and CDR2 sequences are SGHNT and YENEEA. The CDR3 sequence is 15 residues long. Germline trimming cut 4 bases from V and 3 bases from J; bases unmatched to any gene: 5. The CDR3 region is CASSSSRGLGNTIYF. CDR3 DNA: TGTGCCAGCAGCTCCTCCAGGGGGCTTGGAAACACCATATATTTT.

This rearrangement joins TRBV7-8 to TRBJ1-1; TRBD1 might be the D (5 bases). With 2 bases removed from V and 1 base from J, the gap between germline ends came to 20 bases. Germline CDR1 reads SGHVS; CDR2 reads FQNEAQ. The CDR3 loop spans 18 amino acids. CDR3 loop: CASSLNMIRGYGNTEAFF. CDR3 sequence (DNA): TGTGCCAGCAGCTTAAATATGATCCGGGGGTATGGGAACACTGAAGCTTTCTTT.

This chain links TRBV5-1 with TRBJ1-3, with 8 bases aligning to TRBD1. This CDR3 has 17 residues. Germline CDR1 SGHRS, CDR2 YFSETQ. Losses at the gene ends were 5 bases for V and 2 bases for J; bases not matched to a gene: 12. The CDR3 region is CASRKEGQGGPGNTIYF. For the CDR3, the DNA is TGCGCCAGCAGGAAAGAAGGACAGGGAGGACCTGGAAACACCATATATTTT.

The chain carries TRBV27 and TRBJ1-2; D call uncertain. V was cut by 5 bases and J by 4 bases, with 11 bases left in between. Germline CDR1 MNHEY, CDR2 SMNVEV (reference sequence). The CDR3 covers 13 residues. CDR3 sequence reads: CASSGGDGYGYTF. The CDR3 DNA reads TGTGCCAGCAGTGGAGGAGATGGCTATGGCTACACCTTC.

This clone was picked up one time. The chain uses TRBV3-1 (or the pseudogene TRBV3-2) and TRBJ1-2; D is perhaps TRBD1 (5 bases). V lost 8 bases to trimming and J lost 7 bases, with 14 bases between them. The CDR3 spans 12 residues. Germline V gene data show CDR1 as LGHDT and CDR2 as YNNKEL (reference sequence). CDR3 in DNA: TGTGCCAGCCCCGACGGACAACTTGGCTACACCTTC. Translation: CASPDGQLGYTF.

V usage is TRBV18 and J usage is TRBJ2-5; TRBD2 matches 11 bases. Germline CDR1 reads KGHSH; CDR2 reads LQKENI. This CDR3 spans 14 amino acids. Trimming at V came to 3 bases and at J to 9 bases, leaving 6 bases not matched to a gene. CDR3 region: CASSPETSGDSQYF. CDR3 DNA: TGTGCCAGCTCACCGGAGACTAGCGGGGATTCCCAGTACTTC.

The chain is built from TRBV4-1 and TRBJ1-2, with D perhaps matching TRBD1 (6 bases). This CDR3 has 15 residues. Germline V CDR1 and CDR2: MGHRA, YSYEKL. Trimming left V 0 bases short and J 3 bases short, with 11 bases between. CDR3 region: CASSQERGGDYGYTF. CDR3 DNA: TGCGCCAGCAGCCAAGAGAGGGGGGGCGACTATGGCTACACCTTC.

The J gene is TRBJ2-3, the V gene TRBV4-2; TRBD2 matches at 14 bases. V shed 0 bases, J shed 5 bases, and the junction held 4 bases outside the gene matches. The CDR3 spans 17 residues. Germline assignment: CDR1 LGHNA and CDR2 YNFKEQ. CDR3 DNA: TGTGCCAGCAGCCAAGAACCGGGACTAGCGGGGGAAGATACGCAGTATTTT. This translates into CASSQEPGLAGEDTQYF.